A single sample gave rise to the 23 T cell receptor beta chains below, sequenced in a study of Ad26.COV2.S vaccination and SARS-CoV-2 variants (dated by TCRdb to about 2021). The library was made by the immunoSEQ multiplex PCR assay. TCRdb provides this immuneACCESS table in a form limited to in-frame rearrangements. Some clones are lacking; in checked studies, under half of them reflect an unresolved V gene, and why the rest are absent is not known. For this sample the table gives approximately 410,000 clones, of which 88% were detected only once. The top ten hold approximately 4% of the sample. The sample's treatment or condition label is to be understood as: over 15 received Ad26.COV2.S at low or high dose, single or two shots; roughly 5 received placebo; per-sample allocation not given. For vaccine and placebo recipients, the sequenced repertoires came from samples collected on day 63 after the first injection.

The sequences come from peripheral blood, collected in a trial of Ad26.COV2.S vaccine versus placebo. The receptors were gathered from a person aged 18-65 years who received the Ad26.COV2.S COVID-19 vaccine or a placebo.

This clone was seen at least ten times. This chain joins TRBV6-5 and TRBJ2-7; 11 bases align to TRBD1. This CDR3 spans 14 amino acids. Germline V gene sequence: CDR1 MNHEY, CDR2 SVGAGI. Trimming at V came to 9 bases and at J to 6 bases, leaving 10 bases not matched to a gene. The CDR3 loop reads CASIPGQGVSEQYF. The DNA of the CDR3 is TGTGCCAGTATACCGGGACAGGGGGTCTCCGAGCAGTACTTC.

The rearrangement links TRBV7-9 to TRBJ2-7, with D unresolved. Germline V gene lookup returns CDR1 SEHNR and CDR2 FQNEAQ (reference sequence). The ends were cut back, 5 bases at V and 1 base at J, with 18 bases in the middle. The CDR3 is made up of 16 amino acids. CDR3 residues: CASSTTDKTLSYEQYF. The CDR3 DNA is TGTGCCAGCAGCACCACTGACAAGACCCTTTCCTACGAGCAGTACTTC.

CDR3 DNA: TGTGCCAGCAGCCCACCGGGACTAGCGGGGGGGGATACGCAGTATTTT. Encoded protein: CASSPPGLAGGDTQYF. This chain uses TRBV3-1 (or the pseudogene TRBV3-2) with TRBJ2-3, with TRBD2 matching 16 bases. After removal of 4 bases from V and 6 bases from J, the junction contained 4 bases not matched to a gene. Germline V CDR1 and CDR2: LGHDT, YNNKEL (reference sequence). The CDR3 totals 16 residues.

The gene calls are TRBV11-2 and TRBJ2-3; D call uncertain. Germline lookup yields CDR1 SGHAT and CDR2 FQNNGV. The CDR3 is made up of 14 amino acids. V dropped 5 bases and J dropped 6 bases, with 15 bases sitting between them. This chain's CDR3 is CASSLRLMGDTQYF. CDR3 DNA sequence: TGTGCCAGCAGCCTTCGACTCATGGGGGATACGCAGTATTTT. The full variable domain, with the rest looked up from reference TRBV11-2 and TRBJ2-3, is EAGVAQSPRYKIIEKRQSVAFWCNPISGHATLYWYQQILGQGPKLLIQFQNNGVVDDSQLPKDRFSAERLKGVDSTLKIQPAKLEDSAVYLCASSLRLMGDTQYFGPGTRLTVL.

This clone was seen only a few times. The chain couples TRBV4-3 to TRBJ2-3; 8 nucleotides line up with TRBD1. Trimming removed 0 bases from V and 6 bases from J; junction bases left unmatched: 5. Germline CDR1 and CDR2: LGHNA and YSLEER. There are 15 residues in the CDR3. Written as DNA, the CDR3 is TGCGCCAGCAGCCAAGAGGACAGGGTTCCCGATACGCAGTATTTT. Protein product: CASSQEDRVPDTQYF.

This clone came up once. The gene calls are TRBV5-1 and TRBJ2-7, with D tentatively TRBD2 (5 bases). V lost 3 bases and J 7 bases, leaving 23 bases between the germline ends. CDR1 is SGHRS, CDR2 YFSETQ, per germline. CDR3 length equals 16 residues. In DNA, the CDR3 is TGCGCCAGCAGCTATACCGGACTCCGGGAATCGGGTGAGCAGTACTTC. Amino acids: CASSYTGLRESGEQYF.

The chain uses TRBV9 and TRBJ1-5, with D possibly matching TRBD1 (6 bases). Germline V lookup: CDR1 SGDLS, CDR2 YYNGEE. The CDR3 runs to 15 residues. V dropped 0 bases and J dropped 0 bases, with 7 bases sitting between them. In DNA, the CDR3 is TGTGCCAGCAGCGTAGAAGGGGGTAGCAATCAGCCCCAGCATTTT. Protein: CASSVEGGSNQPQHF.

The chain couples TRBV9 to TRBJ2-1; the match to TRBD1 covers 8 bases. The CDR3 extends over 15 amino acids. V shed 0 bases and J 7 bases; nucleotides not matched to a gene: 6. CDR1 is SGDLS, CDR2 YYNGEE, per germline. The CDR3 DNA sequence: TGTGCCAGCAGCGTAGGGACAGGGACGACGAATGAGCAGTTCTTC. Encoded protein: CASSVGTGTTNEQFF.

The chain is built from TRBV15 and TRBJ2-7; 8 nucleotides align to TRBD1. Per germline, CDR1 LNHNV and CDR2 YYDKDF (reference sequence). Losses at the gene ends were 3 bases for V and 1 base for J; bases not matched to a gene: 11. The CDR3 has 17 amino acids. Here the CDR3 reads CATSSAARGQVSYEQYF. The CDR3 DNA is TGTGCCACCAGCAGTGCGGCCAGGGGGCAAGTGTCCTACGAGCAGTACTTC.

The chain links TRBV28 to TRBJ1-2; no reliable D call. The ends were cut back, 6 bases at V and 0 bases at J, with 5 bases in the middle. The CDR3 is 12 amino acids. Per germline, CDR1 MDHEN and CDR2 SYDVKM. CDR3 in amino acids: CASRQANYGYTF. The DNA of the CDR3 is TGTGCCAGCAGGCAAGCTAACTATGGCTACACCTTC.

The chain couples TRBV7-3 to TRBJ2-1, with D unresolved. Germline loops: CDR1 SGHTA, CDR2 FQGTGA. The CDR3 extends over 14 amino acids. V dropped 2 bases and J dropped 3 bases, with 8 bases sitting between them. CDR3 protein: CASSLGPFYNEQFF. The CDR3, as DNA: TGTGCCAGCAGCTTAGGACCATTCTACAATGAGCAGTTCTTC.

This clone was counted once. The CDR3 region is CASSQILQETQYF. The DNA for the CDR3 is TGTGCCAGCAGCCAAATATTGCAAGAGACCCAGTACTTC. The J gene is TRBJ2-5, the V gene TRBV3-1 (or the pseudogene TRBV3-2); D uncertain. The V gene's germline CDR1 is LGHDT and CDR2 YNNKEL (reference sequence). Deletions cut 2 bases from V and 2 bases from J, with 6 bases between. The CDR3 runs 13 residues.

V and J are TRBV9 and TRBJ1-2, with 9 positions matching TRBD1. J was trimmed by 3 bases and V by 4 bases; bases with no gene match: 7. CDR1 and CDR2 (germline): SGDLS, YYNGEE. The CDR3 covers 15 residues. The CDR3 DNA reads as TGTGCCAGCAGCCCGGGGGACAGGGTTTACTATGGCTACACCTTC. This sequence encodes CASSPGDRVYYGYTF.

This clone was recorded only once. The V and J genes are TRBV28 and TRBJ1-3; the D is unclear. The CDR3 contains 18 residues. Looked up from germline, CDR1 is MDHEN and CDR2 is SYDVKM. V was clipped by 6 bases and J by 0 bases, with 21 bases between them. CDR3 residues: CASSLPLAGYNSGNTIYF. The CDR3 nucleotides read TGTGCCAGCAGCCTCCCCTTGGCCGGGTACAACTCTGGAAACACCATATATTTT.

J is TRBJ1-4 and V is TRBV6-1; TRBD1 agrees at 12 bases. V gave up 4 bases and J gave up 8 bases; unmatched junction bases: 8. There are 16 residues in the CDR3. Germline V gives CDR1 MNHNS, CDR2 SASEGT. This chain's CDR3 is CASSVGTGTGGEKLFF. The CDR3 DNA sequence: TGTGCCAGCAGTGTAGGTACCGGGACAGGGGGCGAAAAACTGTTTTTT.

The chain has TRBV27 and TRBJ1-1, with TRBD1 matching 7 bases. V lost 4 bases, J lost 7 bases, and 9 bases stayed unmatched. In germline, CDR1 is MNHEY, CDR2 SMNVEV (reference sequence). The CDR3 has 14 amino acids. CDR3 protein: CASSYTGVYDEAFF. As DNA, the CDR3 is TGTGCCAGCAGTTATACAGGGGTTTATGATGAAGCTTTCTTT.

The chain couples TRBV4-2 to TRBJ2-1; 11 positions agree with TRBD2. The CDR3 covers 18 residues. The germline gives CDR1 LGHNA, CDR2 YNFKEQ. J was trimmed by 1 base and V by 2 bases; bases with no gene match: 7. CDR3 DNA sequence: TGTGCCAGCAGCCAATACTTAGCGGGGGGGCAATCCTACAATGAGCAGTTCTTC. Translation gives CASSQYLAGGQSYNEQFF.

This clone has only one observation. The chain joins TRBV11-2 to TRBJ2-1; 7 bases fit TRBD1. This CDR3 comprises 15 residues. CDR1 is SGHAT, CDR2 FQNNGV, per germline. V lost 4 bases and J lost 10; bases outside the gene matches: 13. The CDR3 reads CASSSPTPTDREQFF. As DNA, the CDR3 is TGTGCCAGCAGCTCCCCCACCCCCACGGACAGGGAGCAGTTCTTC.

The rearrangement links TRBV28 to TRBJ1-6, with D maybe TRBD1 (5 bases). Trimming removed 7 bases from V and 0 bases from J, with 10 bases in between. Germline V gene data show CDR1 as MDHEN and CDR2 as SYDVKM. The CDR3 has 15 amino acids. In DNA form, the CDR3 reads TGTGCCAGCAAGAGACAGAGCTCCTATAATTCACCCCTCCACTTT. Its protein product is CASKRQSSYNSPLHF. Drawing the rest from reference TRBV28 and TRBJ1-6, the complete variable domain is DVKVTQSSRYLVKRTGEKVFLECVQDMDHENMFWYRQDPGLGLRLIYFSYDVKMKEKGDIPEGYSVSREKKERFSLILESASTNQTSMYLCASKRQSSYNSPLHFGNGTRLTVT.

The chain links TRBV28 to TRBJ1-6; D is perhaps TRBD1 (6 bases). The CDR3 consists of 13 residues. CDR1 is MDHEN, CDR2 SYDVKM, per germline. The V and J ends lost 5 bases and 15 bases respectively, with 17 bases between them. The CDR3 DNA is TGTGCCAGCAGTCCCGGGGGGGCCTTTATCCTCCACTTT. This sequence encodes CASSPGGAFILHF.

The CDR3 reads CASSQTGQLNEQFF. As DNA, the CDR3 is TGTGCCAGCAGCCAGACGGGACAACTGAATGAGCAGTTCTTC. V and J are TRBV9 and TRBJ2-1, with D perhaps TRBD1 (6 bases). Between the trimmed V and J ends, which lost 4 bases and 7 bases, there was a span of 15 bases. Germline assignment: CDR1 SGDLS and CDR2 YYNGEE. This CDR3 contains 14 residues.

The chain couples TRBV9 to TRBJ1-6; tentative D call: TRBD1 (5 bases). The CDR3 sequence is 14 residues long. Deletions cut 0 bases from V and 10 bases from J, with 11 bases between. CDR1 is SGDLS and CDR2 is YYNGEE in the germline V gene. The CDR3 is CASSVGAGRSPLHF. CDR3 bases: TGTGCCAGCAGCGTAGGTGCAGGGCGATCACCCCTCCACTTT.

This chain uses TRBV4-2 with TRBJ1-2; possible D gene TRBD1, 5 bases. CDR1 LGHNA and CDR2 YNFKEQ come from the germline V gene. This CDR3 contains 15 residues. The germline V and J ends were trimmed by 6 bases and 4 bases, with 18 bases remaining between them. CDR3 sequence: CASRDDLGGGYGYTF. Here the CDR3 DNA reads TGTGCCAGCAGGGATGATCTGGGGGGTGGCTATGGCTACACCTTC.